This T cell receptor (beta chain) was documented in a study of radiotherapy plus CTLA-4 blockade in lung cancer. The V gene lost 7 bases and the J gene lost 1 base, with 13 bases spanning the gap. CDR3 length equals 14 residues. Germline CDR1 and CDR2: ENHRY and SYGVKD. Libraries were prepared by immunoSEQ multiplex PCR; TCRdb keeps only in-frame clonotypes and omits some of them. The profile shows tens of thousands of clones, about 86% of them singletons. The material was peripheral blood, obtained from a patient treated with radiotherapy plus ipilimumab. The clonotype originates from a human donor with non-small cell lung cancer whose response to radiotherapy plus ipilimumab could not be evaluated. The rearrangement joins TRBV10-3 to TRBJ1-1; D might be TRBD1 (6 bases). The CDR3, as DNA: TGTGCCATCAAGGTACAGGGTTGGAACACTGAAGCTTTCTTT. Its protein is CAIKVQGWNTEAFF.